Following are 15 T cell receptor beta chains from one sample sequenced in a study of blood T cell repertoires in COVID-19. Data came from immunoSEQ multiplex PCR; TCRdb stores just in-frame clones and leaves some out. The table shows about 83,000 clones, with 87% occurring only once. The material sequenced was peripheral blood. These TCRs come from a woman in her forties or fifties with active or convalescent COVID-19.

The chain couples TRBV11-2 to TRBJ2-2, with 8 bases matching TRBD2. Germline lookup yields CDR1 SGHAT and CDR2 FQNNGV. Germline trimming cut 4 bases from V and 2 bases from J; bases unmatched to any gene: 6. The length of the CDR3 is 16 residues. In DNA form, the CDR3 reads TGTGCCAGCAGCTCAGTTCGGGGGGGTAACACCGGGGAGCTGTTTTTT. As protein: CASSSVRGGNTGELFF.

The rearrangement links TRBV29-1 to TRBJ2-5; D is unclear. V lost 0 bases to trimming and J lost 5 bases, with 16 bases between them. Germline CDR1 SQVTM, CDR2 ANQGSEA. CDR3 size: 15 residues. The CDR3 protein is CSVEEPFLAVETQYF. The CDR3 nucleotides are TGCAGCGTTGAAGAACCATTCCTGGCAGTTGAGACCCAGTACTTC.

Note on this clone: Other DNA sequences in this sample translate to the same CDR3. V usage is TRBV19 and J usage is TRBJ2-1; D possibly corresponds to TRBD2 (5 bases). Germline V gene lookup returns CDR1 LNHDA and CDR2 SQIVND (reference sequence). Trimming left V 3 bases short and J 10 bases short, with 7 bases between. The CDR3 runs 11 residues. The CDR3 spells CASSIRGEQFF. The CDR3 DNA follows: TGTGCCAGTAGTATTCGCGGGGAGCAGTTCTTC. The complete variable domain, with remaining parts taken from reference TRBV19 and TRBJ2-1, reads DGGITQSPKYLFRKEGQNVTLSCEQNLNHDAMYWYRQDPGQGLRLIYYSQIVNDFQKGDIAEGYSVSREKKESFPLTVTSAQKNPTAFYLCASSIRGEQFFGPGTRLTVL.

This clone appeared a single time. The V gene is TRBV4-3, the J gene TRBJ1-2, with D possibly being TRBD1 (5 bases). The V end lost 0 bases, the J end lost 4 bases, and 12 bases lay between the germline ends. In germline, CDR1 is LGHNA, CDR2 YSLEER. The CDR3 spans 15 residues. CDR3 amino acids: CASSQDTLGLYGYTF. CDR3 DNA: TGCGCCAGCAGCCAAGATACCTTGGGGCTCTATGGCTACACCTTC.

This sequence joins TRBV2 and TRBJ2-3; 14 bases match TRBD2. Looked up from germline, CDR1 is SNHLY and CDR2 is FYNNEI. V lost 6 bases to trimming and J lost 0 bases; unmatched junction nucleotides: 11. This CDR3 comprises 19 residues. The DNA for the CDR3 is TGTGCCAGCAGGGCTAGACTAGCGGGGGGGCGGAGTAGCACAGATACGCAGTATTTT. Translation: CASRARLAGGRSSTDTQYF.

V gene TRBV5-8 combines with J gene TRBJ1-2; D gene unclear. Germline CDR1 and CDR2: SGHTS and YDEGEE. The CDR3 totals 13 residues. Trimming took 1 base from V and 7 from J, leaving 11 bases between them. CDR3 region: CASSLQVRRGYTF. In DNA form, the CDR3 reads TGTGCCAGCAGCTTGCAGGTCAGGCGTGGCTACACCTTC.

The chain uses TRBV19 and TRBJ1-4, with D possibly being TRBD1 (5 bases). Germline CDR1 reads LNHDA; CDR2 reads SQIVND (reference sequence). V was cut by 5 bases and J by 8 bases, with 18 bases left in between. This CDR3 contains 15 residues. The CDR3 protein is CASSRWRGAEEKLFF. CDR3 sequence (DNA): TGTGCCAGTAGTCGGTGGCGGGGCGCAGAAGAAAAACTGTTTTTT.

CDR3 nucleotide sequence: TGTGCCAGCAGCCCGTACCGGACAGGGAGGGAGACCCAGTACTTC. Its protein is CASSPYRTGRETQYF. This sequence joins TRBV3-1 (or the pseudogene TRBV3-2) and TRBJ2-5; 8 nucleotides align to TRBD1. The length of the CDR3 is 15 residues. Trimming removed 4 bases from V and 5 bases from J; junction bases left unmatched: 9. Per germline, CDR1 LGHDT and CDR2 YNNKEL (reference sequence).

The chain uses TRBV7-2 and TRBJ2-6, with D possibly TRBD1 on 5 matching bases. Germline V gene data show CDR1 as SGHTA and CDR2 as FQGNSA. CDR3 length equals 21 residues. V was shortened by 0 bases and J by 4 bases, with 25 bases between the two germline ends. The CDR3 DNA reads TGTGCCAGCAGCTTAGCAGGCTTCAGGGCCCGGTCCGGTTGGGGGGCCAACGTCCTGACTTTC. The encoded protein is CASSLAGFRARSGWGANVLTF.

This clone was picked up one time. This chain joins TRBV19 and TRBJ1-2; D is undetermined. Germline V gives CDR1 LNHDA, CDR2 SQIVND (reference sequence). Trimming pared 3 bases from V and 5 bases from J, leaving 13 bases between. This CDR3 is 14 amino acids long. DNA for the CDR3: TGTGCCAGTAGTATCGGACTCGCGCTTTATGGCTACACCTTC. Protein sequence: CASSIGLALYGYTF.

The chain joins TRBV4-2 to TRBJ2-7; 7 bases are a match to TRBD1. Germline V gene sequence: CDR1 LGHNA, CDR2 YNFKEQ. V lost 4 bases, J lost 3 bases, and 6 bases stayed unmatched. This CDR3 has 14 residues. The chain's CDR3 is CASSRRGGVYEQYF. CDR3 coding DNA: TGTGCCAGCAGCCGACGAGGGGGCGTCTACGAGCAGTACTTC.

The chain joins TRBV27 to TRBJ2-7; 7 bases agree with TRBD1. Germline CDR1 and CDR2: MNHEY and SMNVEV (reference sequence). With 0 bases clipped from V and 0 bases from J, the junction kept 5 bases outside the gene matches. The CDR3 covers 16 residues. CDR3: CASSLSWGQSSYEQYF. The CDR3, as DNA: TGTGCCAGCAGTTTATCTTGGGGACAGAGCTCCTACGAGCAGTACTTC.

The chain combines TRBV12-5 with TRBJ2-7; 7 bases map to TRBD1. The J segment lost 2 bases and the V segment lost 3 bases, leaving 7 bases of the junction unmatched. The germline V gene encodes CDR1 LGHNT and CDR2 FRNRAP. This CDR3 has 15 amino acids. The CDR3 reads CASGFGRDSPYEQYF. CDR3 DNA sequence: TGTGCTAGTGGTTTTGGTAGGGACAGCCCCTACGAGCAGTACTTC.

This chain uses TRBV5-1 with TRBJ1-1; D call uncertain. Deletions cut 0 bases from V and 4 bases from J, with 10 bases between. Germline-derived CDR1 and CDR2 are SGHRS and YFSETQ. The CDR3 spans 14 residues. CDR3 sequence reads: CASSLDGSLTEAFF. CDR3 sequence (DNA): TGCGCCAGCAGCTTGGACGGGAGTCTCACTGAAGCTTTCTTT.

The CDR3 coding sequence is TGTGCCAGCTCATCCCTAGCGGGGGGAAACTACAATGAGCAGTTCTTC. Protein sequence: CASSSLAGGNYNEQFF. The rearrangement joins TRBV18 to TRBJ2-1; TRBD2 aligns across 11 bases. Germline CDR1 is KGHSH and CDR2 is LQKENI. The CDR3 is 16 residues long. V shed 5 bases and J 3 bases; nucleotides not matched to a gene: 6. Using reference TRBV18 and TRBJ2-1 for the parts outside the CDR3, the full variable domain is NAGVMQNPRHLVRRRGQEARLRCSPMKGHSHVYWYRQLPEEGLKFMVYLQKENIIDESGMPKERFSAEFPKEGPSILRIQQVVRGDSAAYFCASSSLAGGNYNEQFFGPGTRLTVL.